These 16 T cell receptor beta chains were all obtained from the same sample, sequenced in a study of blood T cell repertoires in COVID-19. The assay was immunoSEQ multiplex PCR, and TCRdb's table has in-frame clones only and misses some. The table records 200,000 to 300,000 clones, around 90% of them present only once. Sequencing used peripheral blood. These receptors came from a man aged 25 to 45 with COVID-19, enrolled during active disease.

The rearrangement links TRBV9 to TRBJ1-1; D might be TRBD1 (5 bases). Germline-derived CDR1 and CDR2 are SGDLS and YYNGEE. V lost 3 bases and J lost 6, with 9 bases in between. The CDR3 has 12 residues. The CDR3 bases are TGTGCCAGCAGCGGCGACAGTTCTGAAGCTTTCTTT. It yields the protein CASSGDSSEAFF.

This rearrangement joins TRBV4-1 to TRBJ2-2; TRBD1 aligns across 9 bases. V lost 2 bases and J lost 1; bases outside the gene matches: 14. CDR1 is MGHRA, CDR2 YSYEKL, per germline. CDR3 size: 20 residues. The DNA of the CDR3 is TGCGCCAGCAGCCAAAAAAGCGGGACAGGGATTCGCCTGAACACCGGGGAGCTGTTTTTT. Amino acids: CASSQKSGTGIRLNTGELFF.

The V gene is TRBV14, the J gene TRBJ1-1, with 9 positions matching TRBD1. CDR1 is SGHDN and CDR2 is FVKESK in the germline V gene. There are 15 residues in the CDR3. V trimming: 5 bases; J trimming: 3 bases; junction bases outside the gene matches: 7. Here the CDR3 reads CASSEFNRGHTEAFF. In DNA, the CDR3 is TGTGCCAGCAGCGAATTTAACAGGGGGCACACTGAAGCTTTCTTT.

This clone was detected only once. The chain has TRBV28 and TRBJ1-5; no definite D call. The CDR3 is 16 residues long. V was cut by 3 bases and J by 4 bases, with 16 bases left in between. Germline assignment: CDR1 MDHEN and CDR2 SYDVKM. CDR3 nucleotide sequence: TGTGCCAGCAGTTTGCTTAGCCTTTACTCTAATCAGCCCCAGCATTTT. It specifies CASSLLSLYSNQPQHF.

The chain recombines TRBV5-1 with TRBJ2-5; no definite D call. CDR3 length: 12 residues. Trimming removed 4 bases from V and 1 base from J, with 5 bases in between. Germline CDR1 SGHRS, CDR2 YFSETQ. The chain's CDR3 is CASSPSQETQYF. DNA of the CDR3: TGCGCCAGCAGCCCCTCCCAAGAGACCCAGTACTTC.

The chain combines TRBV2 with TRBJ1-5, with D uncertain. Germline V CDR1 and CDR2: SNHLY, FYNNEI. The CDR3 is 15 amino acids. V was shortened by 2 bases and J by 1 base, with 9 bases between the two germline ends. In DNA form, the CDR3 reads TGTGCCAGCAGTGAAAACCGGGGAAGCAATCAGCCCCAGCATTTT. As protein: CASSENRGSNQPQHF. Full variable domain (outside the CDR3, taken from reference TRBV2 and TRBJ1-5): EPEVTQTPSHQVTQMGQEVILRCVPISNHLYFYWYRQILGQKVEFLVSFYNNEISEKSEIFDDQFSVERPDGSNFTLKIRSTKLEDSAMYFCASSENRGSNQPQHFGDGTRLSIL.

The sample holds one count of this clone. The chain combines TRBV19 with TRBJ1-1; weak D call: TRBD1 (6 bases). The CDR3 runs 17 residues. The germline CDR1 and CDR2 sequences are LNHDA and SQIVND (reference sequence). V gave up 9 bases and J gave up 4 bases, with 27 bases separating them. The CDR3 nucleotides are TGTGCCAGCACCAAGATAATTGGAGATACAGGGAGCACTGAAGCTTTCTTT. It yields the protein CASTKIIGDTGSTEAFF.

This sequence joins TRBV2 and TRBJ2-3, with a tentative D call TRBD2 (6 bases). Trimming pared 10 bases from V and 3 bases from J, leaving 14 bases between. Germline V gene data show CDR1 as SNHLY and CDR2 as FYNNEI. The CDR3 sequence is 13 residues long. CDR3 sequence reads: CATGAGRTDTQYF. The CDR3 DNA sequence: TGTGCCACCGGTGCAGGGAGGACAGATACGCAGTATTTT. Supplemented by reference TRBV2 and TRBJ2-3, the full variable domain reads EPEVTQTPSHQVTQMGQEVILRCVPISNHLYFYWYRQILGQKVEFLVSFYNNEISEKSEIFDDQFSVERPDGSNFTLKIRSTKLEDSAMYFCATGAGRTDTQYFGPGTRLTVL.

The chain uses TRBV29-1 and TRBJ2-2, with D perhaps matching TRBD1 (5 bases). V was pared by 5 bases and J by 3 bases, with 10 bases between. The germline V gene has CDR1 SQVTM and CDR2 ANQGSEA. CDR3 size: 13 residues. The CDR3 bases are TGCAGCGTTCCCGACAGTTACACCGGGGAGCTGTTTTTT. It specifies CSVPDSYTGELFF.

The chain recombines TRBV4-2 with TRBJ2-3; D possibly corresponds to TRBD2 (6 bases). The V and J ends lost 0 bases and 8 bases respectively, with 24 bases between them. The CDR3 covers 18 residues. Germline CDR1 is LGHNA and CDR2 is YNFKEQ. The DNA of the CDR3 is TGTGCCAGCAGCCAAGATCTCCCAGCGGACTATCGTTTGGGTACGCAGTATTTT. It encodes CASSQDLPADYRLGTQYF.

This chain uses TRBV10-1 with TRBJ1-3; TRBD1 matches 7 bases. Germline V gene data show CDR1 as WNHNN and CDR2 as SYGVQD (reference sequence). V dropped 2 bases and J dropped 2; count of bases not matched to a gene: 0. There are 14 residues in the CDR3. CDR3 region: CASSEDRAGNTIYF. CDR3 sequence (DNA): TGCGCCAGCAGTGAGGACAGGGCTGGAAACACCATATATTTT.

This chain connects TRBV7-9 to TRBJ2-3; D remains ambiguous. From germline, CDR1 is SEHNR and CDR2 FQNEAQ (reference sequence). CDR3 length equals 14 residues. The germline V and J ends were trimmed by 5 bases and 2 bases, with 11 bases remaining between them. CDR3 amino acids: CASSRFGPTDTQYF. The CDR3 DNA is TGTGCCAGCAGCCGATTTGGGCCCACAGATACGCAGTATTTT.

The sample holds one count of this clone. V usage is TRBV7-7 and J usage is TRBJ2-1, with 7 bases aligning to TRBD2. The trim removed 3 bases at V and 0 bases at J, leaving 5 bases unmatched. Germline CDR1 and CDR2: SSHAT and FNYEAQ (reference sequence). CDR3 length equals 16 residues. CDR3 residues: CASSFRLADSYNEQFF. The CDR3, as DNA: TGTGCCAGCAGCTTCCGTCTAGCGGACTCCTACAATGAGCAGTTCTTC.

J is TRBJ1-1 and V is TRBV6-5; D is ambiguous. Germline V gene sequence: CDR1 MNHEY, CDR2 SVGAGI. The CDR3 is 12 amino acids. Trimming left V 6 bases short and J 3 bases short, with 8 bases between. The CDR3 protein is CASRQFHTEAFF. CDR3 in DNA: TGTGCCAGCAGACAGTTCCACACTGAAGCTTTCTTT.

The V and J genes are TRBV19 and TRBJ1-1; 9 nucleotides match TRBD1. The germline V gene has CDR1 LNHDA and CDR2 SQIVND (reference sequence). The CDR3 is made up of 17 amino acids. Trimming removed 0 bases from V and 4 bases from J; junction bases left unmatched: 9. The CDR3 reads CASSIDLWGQGTTEAFF. As DNA, the CDR3 is TGTGCCAGTAGTATAGATCTATGGGGACAGGGTACCACTGAAGCTTTCTTT.

This sequence joins TRBV5-1 and TRBJ2-1; 12 bases agree with TRBD1. CDR1 is SGHRS, CDR2 YFSETQ, per germline. This CDR3 is 14 amino acids long. The V segment lost 4 bases and the J segment 10 bases; nucleotides outside the gene matches: 6. The CDR3 loop is CASSQGQGAGEQFF. The CDR3 coding sequence is TGCGCCAGCAGCCAGGGACAGGGGGCAGGCGAGCAGTTCTTC.